One sample yielded the 5 T cell receptor beta chains listed below, sequenced in a study of cytomegalovirus exposure and HLA in healthy donors listed by TCRdb under 2017. The library was produced with the immunoSEQ multiplex PCR assay. The multiplex PCR relied on a mix of 60 forward primers for TCR Vbeta segments and 13 reverse primers for TCR Jbeta segments. The table comes from immuneACCESS by way of TCRdb, which keeps in-frame sequences with V and J called. Part of the clones is missing from these tables; in studies checked, under half for an unresolved V gene and the rest for unknown reasons. Counted in this sample were fewer than 200,000 clones; 75% of them appeared once. The ten largest account for around 4.7% of the sample. Specimen: PBMCs. The origin of the receptors is a male donor in good health and CMV-seronegative.

The chain couples TRBV9 to TRBJ1-3; D may be TRBD1 (6 bases). In germline, CDR1 is SGDLS, CDR2 YYNGEE. There are 16 residues in the CDR3. The V end lost 4 bases, the J end lost 0 bases, and 14 bases lay between the germline ends. DNA of the CDR3: TGTGCCAGCAGCCCTACTTTGACAGGCTCTGGAAACACCATATATTTT. Protein product: CASSPTLTGSGNTIYF.

The sample holds one count of this clone. Relative to the germline gene, one junction end is altered; a read error may explain this. This rearrangement joins TRBV10-2 to TRBJ2-1; no clear D. This CDR3 region has 14 residues. Germline values: CDR1 WSHSY, CDR2 SAAADI. CDR3 nucleotides: TGCGCCAGCAATGAGTGGAGCTCCTACAATGAGCAGTTCTTC. The encoded protein is CASNEWSSYNEQFF.

The chain carries TRBV28 and TRBJ1-3; 9 positions match TRBD1. V shed 8 bases and J 4 bases; nucleotides not matched to a gene: 9. The length of the CDR3 is 15 residues. CDR1 and CDR2 (germline): MDHEN, SYDVKM. DNA for the CDR3: TGTGCCAGCGCCTTCCACAGGGGGCAGGGAAACACCATATATTTT. Its protein product is CASAFHRGQGNTIYF.

The CDR3 loop is CASSQEISRRETQYF. The CDR3 DNA reads as TGCGCCAGCAGCCAAGAGATCAGCCGGAGGGAGACCCAGTACTTC. The rearrangement joins TRBV4-3 to TRBJ2-5, with a tentative D call TRBD2 (5 bases). This CDR3 region has 15 residues. Trimming left V 0 bases short and J 5 bases short, with 13 bases between. Germline assignment: CDR1 LGHNA and CDR2 YSLEER.

There are a few counts of this clone. The chain employs TRBV7-8 and TRBJ2-3, with TRBD2 identical over 11 bases. From germline, CDR1 is SGHVS and CDR2 FQNEAQ. Unmatched junction bases numbered 10, after V lost 5 bases and J lost 12 bases. This CDR3 region has 14 residues. The CDR3 sequence: CASSPREGLAEQYF. As DNA, the CDR3 is TGTGCCAGCAGCCCCCGGGAGGGACTAGCGGAACAGTATTTT.